The rows below give T cell receptor beta chains drawn from one sample of a study of CXCR3-negative and CXCR3-positive naive CD8 T cells. One entry per CDR3 protein, without DNA, is what TCRdb gives after re-calling the 5' RACE reads. Seen in this sample are roughly 50,000 distinct CDR3 sequences; the ten most common clones hold around 0.58%. Sample: naive CXCR3+ CD8+ T cells from blood. Receptor source: a human donor in good health. Some clones in this sample may be carry-over from other donors' samples. Each CDR3 is given with its conserved first and last residue. Fields, in order: J gene, V gene, CDR3 protein.

J gene: TRBJ2-7
V gene: TRBV2
CDR3 protein: CASSGAPNRQYF

J gene: TRBJ1-3
V gene: TRBV19
CDR3 protein: CASSINRQAGNTIYF

J gene: TRBJ2-3
V gene: TRBV28
CDR3 protein: CASRRTGEDTQYF

J gene: TRBJ2-2
V gene: TRBV7-9
CDR3 protein: CASSRRDRLNTGELFF

J gene: TRBJ2-1
V gene: TRBV19
CDR3 protein: CASSTRTGQGFADEQFF

J gene: TRBJ2-7
V gene: TRBV7-8
CDR3 protein: CASSLASGVHYEQYF

J gene: TRBJ2-7
V gene: TRBV4-1
CDR3 protein: CASSLYRGHYEQYF

J gene: TRBJ1-5
V gene: TRBV6-2/TRBV6-3
CDR3 protein: CASSYSPQPQHF

J gene: TRBJ2-7
V gene: TRBV29-1
CDR3 protein: CSVDSGPYEQYF

J gene: TRBJ2-6
V gene: TRBV7-9
CDR3 protein: CAGGVPGANVLTF

J gene: TRBJ2-1
V gene: TRBV7-2
CDR3 protein: CASSPPGVVINEQFF

J gene: TRBJ2-3
V gene: TRBV6-2/TRBV6-3
CDR3 protein: CASSPLVGTSGGKSTDTQYF

J gene: TRBJ2-1
V gene: TRBV7-8
CDR3 protein: CASTISYNEQFF

J gene: TRBJ2-7
V gene: TRBV7-9
CDR3 protein: CASSMPVGASYEQYF

J gene: TRBJ2-7
V gene: TRBV7-9
CDR3 protein: CASSPSGGAFEQYF

J gene: TRBJ2-3
V gene: TRBV3-1
CDR3 protein: CASSQGAGWGTDTQYF

J gene: TRBJ2-7
V gene: TRBV29-1
CDR3 protein: CSVRISYEQYF

J gene: TRBJ2-3
V gene: TRBV5-1
CDR3 protein: CASLPGGSDTQYF

J gene: TRBJ2-7
V gene: TRBV29-1
CDR3 protein: CSVRGLRSYEQYF

J gene: TRBJ1-1
V gene: TRBV9
CDR3 protein: CASSVSGQMNTEAFF

J gene: TRBJ2-3
V gene: TRBV7-9
CDR3 protein: CASSHDDTDTQYF

J gene: TRBJ1-5
V gene: TRBV7-2
CDR3 protein: CASSARTGGHQPQHF

J gene: TRBJ2-1
V gene: TRBV20-1
CDR3 protein: CSARLAGDYNEQFF

J gene: TRBJ2-2
V gene: TRBV21-1
CDR3 protein: CASSKWRGLNTGELFF

J gene: TRBJ2-1
V gene: TRBV29-1
CDR3 protein: CSLPGQGNNEQFF

J gene: TRBJ2-5
V gene: TRBV12-3/TRBV12-4
CDR3 protein: CASSPHVGETQYF

J gene: TRBJ1-2
V gene: TRBV4-3
CDR3 protein: CASSHRDNYGYTF

J gene: TRBJ1-4
V gene: TRBV7-9
CDR3 protein: CASSLRQGTQEAKLFF

J gene: TRBJ2-3
V gene: TRBV5-6
CDR3 protein: CASSWGPPDRTDTQYF

J gene: TRBJ2-1
V gene: TRBV7-9
CDR3 protein: CASDRGQGNYNEQFF

J gene: TRBJ2-5
V gene: TRBV28
CDR3 protein: CASSSRSQETQYF

J gene: TRBJ1-1
V gene: TRBV4-2
CDR3 protein: CASSQRVGTEAFF

J gene: TRBJ1-5
V gene: TRBV27
CDR3 protein: CASSRDSNQPQHF

J gene: TRBJ2-7
V gene: TRBV29-1
CDR3 protein: CSVGTRSSYEQYF

J gene: TRBJ2-5
V gene: TRBV14
CDR3 protein: CASSPFVGQETQYF

J gene: TRBJ2-5
V gene: TRBV7-9
CDR3 protein: CASSSGQSQETQYF

J gene: TRBJ2-3
V gene: TRBV4-3
CDR3 protein: CASSQSFTKMDTQYF

J gene: TRBJ2-7
V gene: TRBV29-1
CDR3 protein: CSVWGADYEQYF

J gene: TRBJ2-1
V gene: TRBV6-2/TRBV6-3
CDR3 protein: CASSLLGGPYNEQFF

J gene: TRBJ2-1
V gene: TRBV19
CDR3 protein: CASTLTSGGANEQFF

J gene: TRBJ2-3
V gene: TRBV11-2
CDR3 protein: CASSSPEGQYF

J gene: TRBJ1-5
V gene: TRBV10-1
CDR3 protein: CASTLQSGNQPQHF

J gene: TRBJ2-7
V gene: TRBV7-2
CDR3 protein: CASSLRVPHEQYF

J gene: TRBJ2-2
V gene: TRBV18
CDR3 protein: CASSDRNTGELFF

J gene: TRBJ2-3
V gene: TRBV29-1
CDR3 protein: CSVEGWSSGDTQYF